There are many counts of the clone carrying this T cell receptor (beta chain). Its antigen is still unknown. Data came from immunoSEQ multiplex PCR; TCRdb stores just in-frame clones and leaves some out. The specimen has tens of thousands of clones, none found just once. This specimen belongs to a study of T cells after posttransplantation cyclophosphamide. Study-level findings and limits: Tissue-infiltrating T cells from skin or gut overlapped little with blood T cells. Later post-transplant blood repertoires were often dominated by donor CD8+ memory clones. Recipient CMV seropositivity and CMV reactivation strongly tracked TRB clonality.

Germline-derived CDR1 and CDR2 are MNHEY and SVGEGT. The length of the CDR3 is 15 residues. Trimming took 6 bases from V and 5 from J, leaving 17 bases between them. The related graft donor's blood sample was taken on the day of bone marrow donation. Sequencing input: PBMCs. The receptor was derived from an older woman in good health, CMV-negative, and a related stem cell transplant donor. The chain carries TRBV6-2 or TRBV6-3 and TRBJ2-1; a weak D match, TRBD2 (6 bases). In nucleotides, the CDR3 is TGTGCCAGCAGCCCCGGCACTAGCCCCCACAATGAGCAGTTCTTC. Its protein product is CASSPGTSPHNEQFF.